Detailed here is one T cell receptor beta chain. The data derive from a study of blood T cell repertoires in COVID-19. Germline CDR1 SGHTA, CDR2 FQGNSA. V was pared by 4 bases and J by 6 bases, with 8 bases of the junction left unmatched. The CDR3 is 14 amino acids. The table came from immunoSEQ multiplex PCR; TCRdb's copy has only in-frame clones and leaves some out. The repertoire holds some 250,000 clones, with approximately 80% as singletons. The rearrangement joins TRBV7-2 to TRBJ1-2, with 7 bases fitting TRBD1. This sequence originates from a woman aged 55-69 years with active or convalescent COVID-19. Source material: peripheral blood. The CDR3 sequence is CASSSYGTVDGYTF. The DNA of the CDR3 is TGTGCCAGCAGCTCCTACGGGACAGTTGATGGCTACACCTTC.